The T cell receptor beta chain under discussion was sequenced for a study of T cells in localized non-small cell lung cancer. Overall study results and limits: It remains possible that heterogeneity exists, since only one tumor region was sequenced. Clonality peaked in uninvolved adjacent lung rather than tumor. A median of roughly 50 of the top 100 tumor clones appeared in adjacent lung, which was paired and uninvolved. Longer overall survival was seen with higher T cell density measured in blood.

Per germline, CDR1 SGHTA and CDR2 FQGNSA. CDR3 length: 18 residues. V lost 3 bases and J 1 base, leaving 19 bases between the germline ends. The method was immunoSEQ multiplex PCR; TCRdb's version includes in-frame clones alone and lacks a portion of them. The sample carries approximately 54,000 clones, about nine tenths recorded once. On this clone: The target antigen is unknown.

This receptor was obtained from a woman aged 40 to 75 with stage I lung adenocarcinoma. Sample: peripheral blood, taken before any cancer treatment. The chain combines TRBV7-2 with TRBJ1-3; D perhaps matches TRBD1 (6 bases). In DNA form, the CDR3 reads TGTGCCAGCAGCTTCTTTTCCAACACAGGGATGTCTGGAAACACCATATATTTT. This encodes CASSFFSNTGMSGNTIYF.